These 9 T cell receptor beta chains were sequenced from one sample in a study of OX40 agonist ivuxolimab in advanced cancers. Clones were read by immunoSEQ multiplex PCR, and TCRdb kept only the in-frame ones, dropping some. The sample holds around 56,000 clones; approximately 82% are singletons and the top ten take about 4.5%. The material sequenced was CD4+ or CD8+ T cells sorted from blood, taken in a trial of the OX40 agonist ivuxolimab. The receptor source for this set is an adult with an advanced solid tumor such as melanoma, head and neck, liver or kidney cancer.

In this sample, this clone turned up a few times. The J gene is TRBJ2-7, the V gene TRBV6-6; TRBD1 aligns across 9 bases. CDR1 and CDR2 (germline): MNHNY, SVGAGI (reference sequence). With V trimmed by 0 bases and J by 1 base, 4 bases remained unmatched. This CDR3 is built from 16 residues. The CDR3 is CASSYSGQGFSYEQYF. CDR3 DNA sequence: TGTGCCAGCAGTTACTCGGGACAGGGATTTTCCTACGAGCAGTACTTC.

In DNA form, the CDR3 reads TGCGCCAGTTCGACAGGGGTGGACTCTGGGGCCAACGTCCTGACTTTC. This sequence encodes CASSTGVDSGANVLTF. The chain carries TRBV5-1 and TRBJ2-6; 8 bases map to TRBD1. Germline-derived CDR1 and CDR2 are SGHRS and YFSETQ. With V trimmed by 8 bases and J by 0 bases, 7 bases remained unmatched. This CDR3 contains 16 residues.

In this sample, this clone turned up a few times. The chain combines TRBV5-1 with TRBJ2-5; 7 bases align to TRBD2. The trim removed 4 bases at V and 0 bases at J, leaving 6 bases unmatched. The germline V gene encodes CDR1 SGHRS and CDR2 YFSETQ. This CDR3 comprises 15 residues. The CDR3 spells CASSSRGGNQETQYF. CDR3 DNA: TGCGCCAGCAGCAGTCGCGGGGGAAACCAAGAGACCCAGTACTTC.

This clone came up once. This chain connects TRBV5-1 to TRBJ1-2; tentative D call: TRBD1 (6 bases). This CDR3 contains 13 residues. Germline V gene sequence: CDR1 SGHRS, CDR2 YFSETQ. V was shortened by 0 bases and J by 6 bases, with 9 bases between the two germline ends. CDR3 bases: TGCGCCAGCAGCTTGGGGGCAGGGGATGGCTACACCTTC. Translated: CASSLGAGDGYTF.

This chain links TRBV4-1 with TRBJ1-2, with no clear D. The CDR3 runs 14 residues. The germline V gene has CDR1 MGHRA and CDR2 YSYEKL. Trimming shortened V by 0 bases and J by 2 bases, and 7 bases separated the two germline ends. CDR3 DNA sequence: TGCGCCAGCAGCCAAGATACTGAGAACTATGGCTACACCTTC. It is translated as CASSQDTENYGYTF.

The chain links TRBV30 to TRBJ2-2; D is possibly TRBD1 or TRBD2 (7 bases each). The CDR3 contains 16 residues. CDR1 is GTSNPN, CDR2 SVGIG, per germline (reference sequence). The V end lost 0 bases, the J end lost 0 bases, and 11 bases lay between the germline ends. Here the CDR3 reads CAWSVGRGPNTGELFF. In nucleotides, the CDR3 is TGTGCCTGGAGTGTGGGGAGGGGGCCGAACACCGGGGAGCTGTTTTTT.

This chain links TRBV7-9 with TRBJ2-7; D is undetermined. This CDR3 is built from 14 residues. Germline V gene sequence: CDR1 SEHNR, CDR2 FQNEAQ (reference sequence). Between the trimmed V and J ends, which lost 0 bases and 2 bases, there was a span of 8 bases. CDR3 in amino acids: CASSLAGQPYEQYF. The CDR3 DNA sequence: TGTGCCAGCAGCTTAGCTGGGCAACCCTACGAGCAGTACTTC.

The CDR3 DNA follows: TGTGCCAGCAGTCGTACGGCAGGGGTAGGTTCACCCCTCCACTTT. Its protein is CASSRTAGVGSPLHF. V gene TRBV5-4 combines with J gene TRBJ1-6, with D maybe TRBD1 (6 bases). With 5 bases removed from V and 9 bases from J, the gap between germline ends came to 18 bases. CDR3 length: 15 residues. Germline CDR1 reads SGHNT; CDR2 reads YYREEE (reference sequence).

The chain is built from TRBV29-1 and TRBJ1-1; possibly TRBD1 for D (6 bases). This CDR3 region has 13 residues. V dropped 8 bases and J dropped 0 bases, with 13 bases sitting between them. Germline V gene lookup returns CDR1 SQVTM and CDR2 ANQGSEA. The CDR3 DNA reads TGCAGCATAAACAGGGTCATGAACACTGAAGCTTTCTTT. Protein product: CSINRVMNTEAFF.